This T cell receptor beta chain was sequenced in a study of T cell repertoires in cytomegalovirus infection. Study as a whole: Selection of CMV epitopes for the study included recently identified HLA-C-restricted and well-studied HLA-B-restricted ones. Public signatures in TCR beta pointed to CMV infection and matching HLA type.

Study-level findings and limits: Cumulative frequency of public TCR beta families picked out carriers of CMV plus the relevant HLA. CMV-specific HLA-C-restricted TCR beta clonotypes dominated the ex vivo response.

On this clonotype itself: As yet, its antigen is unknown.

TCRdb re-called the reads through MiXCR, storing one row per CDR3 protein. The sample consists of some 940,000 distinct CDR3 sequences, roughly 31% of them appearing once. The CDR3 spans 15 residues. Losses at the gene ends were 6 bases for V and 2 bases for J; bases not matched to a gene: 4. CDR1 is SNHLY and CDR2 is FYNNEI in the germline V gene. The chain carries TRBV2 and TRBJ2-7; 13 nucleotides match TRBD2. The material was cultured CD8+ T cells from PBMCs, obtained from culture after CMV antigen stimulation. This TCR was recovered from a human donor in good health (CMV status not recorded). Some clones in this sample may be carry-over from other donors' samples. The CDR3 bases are TGTGCCAGCAGGATGGGGACTAGCGGGGCCTACGAGCAGTACTTC. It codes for CASRMGTSGAYEQYF.